The TCR beta chain under discussion was sequenced for a study of shared clonotypes between healthy human individuals. Study details: The study drew on a couple of women and a few men aged 18 to 49 as donors. Per donor, three plates held CD4 naive cells, three held CD4 memory, two held CD8 naive and one held CD8 memory.

Remarks on this clone: Antigen unknown.

Several immunoSEQ plates held equal portions of the genomic DNA taken from each subset. Sequencing was performed with immunoSEQ multiplex PCR; in TCRdb, only in-frame clones are kept and a portion is missing. The sample has about 2.1 million clones; about 93% are singletons. Findings and limits, study-wide: Specimens sampled were limited to blood, with tissue repertoires likely differing.

Terminally differentiated effector memory CD45RA+ cells were excluded by CCR7 positive selection of CD45RO-negative cells. The TCR originated in a man aged 18 to 29 in good health. Some clones in this sample may be carry-over from other donors' samples. Sample: naive CD8+ T cells from PBMCs.

CDR3 in DNA: TGCGCCAGCAGCCTCCGACTCTCCTACAATGAGCAGTTCTTC. It is translated as CASSLRLSYNEQFF. The chain has TRBV4-1 and TRBJ2-1; D unresolved. Trimming left V 4 bases short and J 0 bases short, with 7 bases between. This CDR3 has 14 amino acids. Germline V gene data show CDR1 as MGHRA and CDR2 as YSYEKL.